Shown below are 32 T cell receptor beta chains from a single sample sequenced in a study of T-cell memory formation after mild COVID-19. TCRdb ran MiXCR on the 5' RACE reads and lists one entry per CDR3 protein. The sample lists around 260,000 distinct CDR3 sequences, around 16% occurring once. Input material: PBMCs or a T cell subset sorted from them (not recorded which). These TCRs come from a man aged 18 to 30 who had mild COVID-19 (a few samples of this study predate the infection). Cell type and time point are not known.

The V gene is TRBV28, the J gene TRBJ1-4, with a possible D match to TRBD1 (5 bases). Trimming shortened V by 7 bases and J by 4 bases, and 13 bases separated the two germline ends. CDR1 is MDHEN, CDR2 SYDVKM, per germline. The CDR3 has 14 residues. CDR3 sequence (DNA): TGTGCCAGCACCCTGGACAAACTTAATGAAAAACTGTTTTTT. Encoded protein: CASTLDKLNEKLFF.

The CDR3 DNA reads TGCGCCAGCAGCTTCCGGGACAGAGTCACCGGGGAGCTGTTTTTT. It is translated as CASSFRDRVTGELFF. The V call is TRBV5-1, the J call TRBJ2-2, with TRBD1 matching over 7 bases. The CDR3 extends over 15 amino acids. The V gene's germline CDR1 is SGHRS and CDR2 YFSETQ. Trimming cost V 2 bases and J 4 bases; bases outside gene matches: 5.

At least ten counts were recorded for this clonotype. V usage is TRBV12-3 or TRBV12-4 and J usage is TRBJ2-6; D unclear. Trimming took off 7 bases at V and 0 bases at J, with 4 bases between the two ends. This CDR3 is built from 13 residues. CDR3 in amino acids: CASTNSGANVLTF. The CDR3 bases are TGTGCCAGCACCAACTCTGGGGCCAACGTCCTGACTTTC.

This clonotype showed up just a few times. This chain uses TRBV7-3 with TRBJ1-1; no definite D call. Trimming took 3 bases from V and 2 from J, leaving 7 bases between them. CDR3 length: 13 residues. From germline, CDR1 is SGHTA and CDR2 FQGTGA. The CDR3 DNA is TGTGCCAGCAGCTTCTACATTAACACTGAAGCTTTCTTT. This codes for CASSFYINTEAFF.

This clonotype was recorded at least ten times. V gene TRBV11-2 combines with J gene TRBJ1-1; D ambiguous. This CDR3 has 14 residues. The germline CDR1 and CDR2 sequences are SGHAT and FQNNGV. Trimming stripped 5 bases from V and 7 bases from J, with 17 bases between. The CDR3 DNA follows: TGTGCCAGCAGCCCGGCCACCTCTGGAATTGAAGCTTTCTTT. Translation: CASSPATSGIEAFF.

The table lists this clonotype with a few counts. The chain couples TRBV7-2 to TRBJ1-6, with 7 bases matching TRBD1. The germline V gene encodes CDR1 SGHTA and CDR2 FQGNSA. The CDR3 contains 15 residues. Losses at the gene ends were 3 bases for V and 6 bases for J; bases not matched to a gene: 5. The CDR3 nucleotides are TGTGCCAGCAGCTTCGGCGACAGGGTTAATTCACCCCTCCACTTT. Protein product: CASSFGDRVNSPLHF. Together with reference TRBV7-2 and TRBJ1-6, the CDR3 gives the full variable domain: GAGVSQSPSNKVTEKGKDVELRCDPISGHTALYWYRQSLGQGLEFLIYFQGNSAPDKSGLPSDRFSAERTGGSVSTLTIQRTQQEDSAVYLCASSFGDRVNSPLHFGNGTRLTVT.

The gene calls are TRBV10-3 and TRBJ2-3; D call uncertain. The V end was cut by 8 bases, the J end by 6 bases, with 9 bases between. The CDR3 loop spans 11 amino acids. The V gene's germline CDR1 is ENHRY and CDR2 SYGVKD. CDR3 nucleotide sequence: TGTGCCATCGGTGTTGCGGATACGCAGTATTTT. Translated: CAIGVADTQYF.

This chain joins TRBV10-3 and TRBJ2-1; possible D gene TRBD2, 5 bases. This CDR3 is 15 amino acids long. CDR1 is ENHRY, CDR2 SYGVKD, per germline. V was clipped by 0 bases and J by 2 bases, with 8 bases between them. The CDR3 coding sequence is TGTGCCATCAGTGAGTCTCGCGGGCCCTACAATGAGCAGTTCTTC. Encoded protein: CAISESRGPYNEQFF.

This clonotype has only a few counts. The chain has TRBV3-1 and TRBJ2-7; D possibly corresponds to TRBD1 (5 bases). From germline, CDR1 is LGHDT and CDR2 YNNKEL (reference sequence). V was trimmed by 2 bases and J by 2 bases, leaving 10 bases between them. CDR3 length equals 14 residues. CDR3 amino acids: CASSQQGSAYEQYV. The DNA of the CDR3 is TGTGCCAGCAGCCAACAGGGTTCGGCCTACGAGCAGTACGTC.

The genes are TRBV7-2 and TRBJ2-2, with D unclear. CDR1 is SGHTA and CDR2 is FQGNSA in the germline V gene. Trimming shortened V by 5 bases and J by 4 bases, and 8 bases separated the two germline ends. This CDR3 has 13 residues. The CDR3 DNA sequence: TGTGCCAGCAGCACGAAAGTCACCGGGGAGCTGTTTTTT. Its protein is CASSTKVTGELFF.

This clonotype has a handful of counts. The chain joins TRBV4-3 to TRBJ1-1; D is possibly TRBD1 (5 bases). This CDR3 region has 15 residues. Looked up from germline, CDR1 is LGHNA and CDR2 is YSLEER. Trimming removed 1 base at V and 1 base at J, with 10 bases between. CDR3 region: CASSQGGRENTEAFF. Here the CDR3 DNA reads TGCGCCAGCAGCCAAGGGGGCAGGGAGAACACTGAAGCTTTCTTT.

Remarks on this clonotype: Compared with germline, one end of the junction differs, possibly owing to a read error. The chain has TRBV6-5 and TRBJ2-1; 9 bases are shared with TRBD1. The CDR3 length is 13 residues. CDR1 and CDR2 (germline): MNHEY, SVGAGI. CDR3 sequence reads: CASRSPGTGPQIF. In DNA form, the CDR3 reads TGTGCCAGCAGATCACCCGGGACAGGGCCGCAGATCTTC.

This chain connects TRBV5-1 to TRBJ2-5; D might be TRBD1 or TRBD2, each matching 5 bases. Germline V gene sequence: CDR1 SGHRS, CDR2 YFSETQ. This CDR3 has 14 residues. Trimming took 4 bases from V and 0 from J, leaving 10 bases between them. CDR3 sequence reads: CASSTGRDQETQYF. The CDR3 DNA reads as TGCGCCAGCAGCACGGGACGTGACCAAGAGACCCAGTACTTC.

This clonotype was counted only a few times. The J gene is TRBJ2-1, the V gene TRBV4-2, with 12 nucleotides matching TRBD2. Germline trimming cut 4 bases from V and 12 bases from J; bases unmatched to any gene: 10. The CDR3 has 15 amino acids. Germline V gives CDR1 LGHNA, CDR2 YNFKEQ. CDR3 sequence (DNA): TGTGCCAGCAGCCCTGCTAGCGGGGGGGCCGAAAGGCAGTTCTTC. Its translation is CASSPASGGAERQFF.

This clonotype was counted many times. CDR3: CASSPREGVNTGELFF. In DNA form, the CDR3 reads TGTGCCAGCAGCCCACGCGAAGGAGTGAACACCGGGGAGCTGTTTTTT. The chain carries TRBV4-2 and TRBJ2-2; D unresolved. In germline, CDR1 is LGHNA, CDR2 YNFKEQ. Trimming left V 4 bases short and J 1 base short, with 13 bases between. This CDR3 is built from 16 residues.

The V gene is TRBV12-3 or TRBV12-4, the J gene TRBJ2-7; D may be TRBD2 (5 bases). The ends were cut back, 4 bases at V and 5 bases at J, with 15 bases in the middle. The CDR3 is made up of 14 amino acids. This CDR3 reads CASSSRAEGHEQYF. The CDR3 DNA reads as TGTGCCAGCAGTTCCCGGGCCGAGGGCCACGAGCAGTACTTC.

The chain carries TRBV6-2 or TRBV6-3 and TRBJ2-7; D may match TRBD1 or TRBD2 (5 bases each). The V gene's germline CDR1 is MNHEY and CDR2 SVGEGT. There are 12 residues in the CDR3. The V end was cut by 6 bases, the J end by 6 bases, with 12 bases between. The CDR3 nucleotides are TGTGCCAGCAGCCCAGGGAGTTTCGAGCAGTACTTC. It is translated as CASSPGSFEQYF.

This clonotype was seen at least ten times. This chain links TRBV5-1 with TRBJ1-5; no reliable D call. Germline lookup yields CDR1 SGHRS and CDR2 YFSETQ. V lost 4 bases and J lost 7, with 12 bases in between. This CDR3 is 13 amino acids long. The CDR3, as DNA: TGCGCCAGCAGCGAAGACGGGCCCCAGCCCCAGCATTTT. The encoded protein is CASSEDGPQPQHF. The variable domain in full, completed from reference TRBV5-1 and TRBJ1-5, reads KAGVTQTPRYLIKTRGQQVTLSCSPISGHRSVSWYQQTPGQGLQFLFEYFSETQRNKGNFPGRFSGRQFSNSRSEMNVSTLELGDSALYLCASSEDGPQPQHFGDGTRLSIL.

The sample holds a few counts of this clonotype. The chain employs TRBV7-9 and TRBJ2-3, with D hard to call. Germline V lookup: CDR1 SEHNR, CDR2 FQNEAQ (reference sequence). The ends were cut back, 7 bases at V and 0 bases at J, with 17 bases in the middle. This CDR3 spans 16 amino acids. CDR3 bases: TGTGCCAGCAAATCCCATCCCCGTCACAGCACAGATACGCAGTATTTT. Translating gives CASKSHPRHSTDTQYF.

This chain joins TRBV7-3 and TRBJ2-1; no firm D call. V was pared by 2 bases and J by 6 bases, with 8 bases between. The CDR3 contains 13 residues. The germline V gene has CDR1 SGHTA and CDR2 FQGTGA. CDR3 nucleotides: TGTGCCAGCAGCTTAGTGTCCGCCAATGAGCAGTTCTTC. Translating gives CASSLVSANEQFF. Supplemented by reference TRBV7-3 and TRBJ2-1, the full variable domain reads GAGVSQTPSNKVTEKGKYVELRCDPISGHTALYWYRQSLGQGPEFLIYFQGTGAADDSGLPNDRFFAVRPEGSVSTLKIQRTERGDSAVYLCASSLVSANEQFFGPGTRLTVL.

The rearrangement links TRBV29-1 to TRBJ2-1, with D possibly TRBD2 on 5 matching bases. Trimming removed 8 bases from V and 8 bases from J, with 16 bases in between. CDR1 and CDR2 (germline): SQVTM, ANQGSEA. This CDR3 region has 12 residues. The CDR3 spells CSLALVGDEQFF. The CDR3 DNA sequence: TGCAGCCTAGCCTTAGTTGGGGATGAGCAGTTCTTC.

This clonotype appeared a few times. The rearrangement joins TRBV7-8 to TRBJ2-5; tentatively, D is TRBD2 (6 bases). The V end lost 2 bases, the J end lost 4 bases, and 17 bases lay between the germline ends. Germline-derived CDR1 and CDR2 are SGHVS and FQNEAQ. The length of the CDR3 is 16 residues. The CDR3: CASSLLGEEEGETQYF. For the CDR3, the DNA is TGTGCCAGCAGCTTACTAGGGGAAGAGGAGGGAGAGACCCAGTACTTC.

This clonotype has only a few counts. The chain is built from TRBV12-3 or TRBV12-4 and TRBJ1-2, with D perhaps matching TRBD1 (6 bases). V was clipped by 10 bases and J by 4 bases, with 16 bases between them. This CDR3 spans 13 amino acids. The chain's CDR3 is CATRKQGGYGYTF. The CDR3 DNA is TGTGCCACCCGGAAACAGGGAGGCTATGGCTACACCTTC.

In its sample, this clonotype was seen a few times. The rearrangement joins TRBV7-7 to TRBJ2-5, with TRBD2 matching over 13 bases. Germline V gene lookup returns CDR1 SSHAT and CDR2 FNYEAQ (reference sequence). The CDR3 consists of 16 residues. V was clipped by 4 bases and J by 5 bases; unmatched bases: 7. The CDR3, as DNA: TGTGCCAGCAGCTCGGGACTAGCGGGGCCTGGGGAGACCCAGTACTTC. The encoded protein is CASSSGLAGPGETQYF.

In its sample, this clonotype was seen many times. The genes are TRBV5-1 and TRBJ1-2; D gene uncertain. Trimming left V 4 bases short and J 8 bases short, with 15 bases between. CDR3 size: 13 residues. The germline V gene encodes CDR1 SGHRS and CDR2 YFSETQ. CDR3 region: CASSKLQLGGYTF. In nucleotides, the CDR3 is TGCGCCAGCAGCAAATTACAACTAGGCGGCTACACCTTC. Supplemented by reference TRBV5-1 and TRBJ1-2, the full variable domain reads KAGVTQTPRYLIKTRGQQVTLSCSPISGHRSVSWYQQTPGQGLQFLFEYFSETQRNKGNFPGRFSGRQFSNSRSEMNVSTLELGDSALYLCASSKLQLGGYTFGSGTRLTVV.

J is TRBJ1-1 and V is TRBV7-2, with D uncertain. With 3 bases removed from V and 4 bases from J, the gap between germline ends came to 9 bases. There are 13 residues in the CDR3. Germline V gene lookup returns CDR1 SGHTA and CDR2 FQGNSA. CDR3 region: CASSLFFSTEAFF. In DNA form, the CDR3 reads TGTGCCAGCAGCTTGTTCTTTAGCACTGAAGCTTTCTTT.

The chain has TRBV7-3 and TRBJ1-1, with 9 bases identical to TRBD1. This CDR3 spans 15 amino acids. After removal of 5 bases from V and 0 bases from J, the junction contained 4 bases not matched to a gene. Germline assignment: CDR1 SGHTA and CDR2 FQGTGA. CDR3 sequence: CASSPQGAMNTEAFF. The CDR3 DNA reads TGTGCCAGCAGCCCACAGGGGGCGATGAACACTGAAGCTTTCTTT.

This clonotype was counted a few times. The chain joins TRBV7-2 to TRBJ2-3, with 8 bases fitting TRBD2. Per germline, CDR1 SGHTA and CDR2 FQGNSA. The CDR3 spans 15 residues. V was pared by 3 bases and J by 5 bases, with 7 bases of the junction left unmatched. CDR3 loop: CASSFTGGPGDTQYF. For the CDR3, the DNA is TGTGCCAGCAGCTTCACGGGGGGGCCGGGAGATACGCAGTATTTT. The full variable domain, with the rest looked up from reference TRBV7-2 and TRBJ2-3, is GAGVSQSPSNKVTEKGKDVELRCDPISGHTALYWYRQSLGQGLEFLIYFQGNSAPDKSGLPSDRFSAERTGGSVSTLTIQRTQQEDSAVYLCASSFTGGPGDTQYFGPGTRLTVL.

V and J are TRBV6-5 and TRBJ2-1; weak D call: TRBD2 (6 bases). V was clipped by 0 bases and J by 3 bases, with 12 bases between them. The germline CDR1 and CDR2 sequences are MNHEY and SVGAGI. The CDR3 is 16 amino acids. CDR3 coding DNA: TGTGCCAGCAGTTACTCCTCCGCGGGGATCTACAATGAGCAGTTCTTC. The encoded protein is CASSYSSAGIYNEQFF.

In this sample, this clonotype turned up a few times. This chain connects TRBV4-1 to TRBJ2-7, with D possibly matching TRBD1 (6 bases). Trimming removed 1 base at V and 4 bases at J, with 11 bases between. CDR1 and CDR2 (germline): MGHRA, YSYEKL. The CDR3 sequence is 14 residues long. The CDR3 coding sequence is TGCGCCAGCAGCCAAGCCCCGACAGGATACGAGCAGTACGTC. Protein: CASSQAPTGYEQYV.

This clonotype was counted between two and nine times. The rearrangement uses TRBV20-1 and TRBJ2-7; D uncertain. Trimming pared 6 bases from V and 4 bases from J, leaving 13 bases between. This CDR3 is built from 12 residues. CDR1 DFQATT and CDR2 SNEGSKA come from the germline V gene (reference sequence). In DNA form, the CDR3 reads TGCAGTGCCCTGCGATCCCATTACGAGCAGTACGTC. Protein sequence: CSALRSHYEQYV.

The rearrangement uses TRBV4-3 and TRBJ2-5, with 9 positions matching TRBD2. Per germline, CDR1 LGHNA and CDR2 YSLEER. This CDR3 is built from 13 residues. V dropped 11 bases and J dropped 5; count of bases not matched to a gene: 9. CDR3 protein: CASSGGPQETQYF. CDR3 nucleotide sequence: TGCGCCTCCAGCGGGGGGCCCCAGGAGACCCAGTACTTC.